Listed below are T cell receptor beta chains from one sample, sequenced in a study of T cell responses to AZD1222 COVID-19 vaccine. TCRdb keeps only in-frame clones here, not all; method: immunoSEQ multiplex PCR. The sample carries roughly 100,000 clones, more than 70% recorded once. Sequencing was performed on peripheral blood, taken on day 0 of AZD1222 vaccination. These receptors were taken from an adult in good health. Each CDR3 is given with its conserved first and last residue. A D gene is named only where the DNA matches it firmly. Only part of the rows carry a size: once, few, many, or a class if the clone is expanded.

V	size	J	D	DNA	CDR3
TRBV7-2	-	TRBJ1-6	-	TGTGCCAGCAGCTTAGCGGCGAATTCACCCCTCCACTTT	CASSLAANSPLHF
TRBV7-3	-	TRBJ2-3	-	TGTGCCAGCAGCTTGGCCGGGGGTAGCACAGATACGCAGTATTTT	CASSLAGGSTDTQYF
TRBV30	-	TRBJ2-2	-	TGTGCCTGGAGTGGCCAGATCGAGCTGTTTTTT	CAWSGQIELFF
TRBV4-2	-	TRBJ1-2	-	TGTGCCAGCAGCCAAGTCGGCGGACCTAACTATGGCTACACCTTC	CASSQVGGPNYGYTF
TRBV3-1/TRBV3-2	once	TRBJ1-4	-	TGTGCCAGCAGTCGAGGGTCTCTTGGAAAACTGTTTTTT	CASSRGSLGKLFF
TRBV7-3	-	TRBJ2-2	TRBD2	TGTGCCAGCAGCTTAAGCGGGGGGCCCCACACCGGGGAGCTGTTTTTT	CASSLSGGPHTGELFF
TRBV25-1	-	TRBJ1-2	-	TGTGCCAGCAGTAGAGCCGGGACCACCAACTATGGCTACACCTTC	CASSRAGTTNYGYTF
TRBV5-1	few	TRBJ2-7	-	TGCGCCAGCAGCTTGGCGCGTCCTCCCTACGAGCAGTACTTC	CASSLARPPYEQYF
TRBV7-9	few	TRBJ2-5	-	TGTGCCAGCAGCTTATGGGACAACGCACAAGAGACCCAGTACTTC	CASSLWDNAQETQYF
TRBV6-5	-	TRBJ1-1	-	TGTGCCAGTACTTCAGGGGCAATTGAAGCTTTCTTT	CASTSGAIEAFF
TRBV7-7	-	TRBJ2-7	TRBD1	TGTGCTAGCAGCCCCGGACAGGGGCTTTTCGAGCAGTACTTC	CASSPGQGLFEQYF
TRBV2	few	TRBJ1-1	-	TGTGCCAGCAGTGGGGCAGGGAGAGGGAGAGATGAAGCTTTCTTT	CASSGAGRGRDEAFF
TRBV5-1	-	TRBJ2-5	TRBD2	TGCGCCAGCAGCTTGACCCTAGCGGAACAAGAGACCCAGTACTTC	CASSLTLAEQETQYF
TRBV24-1	-	TRBJ2-3	TRBD2	TGTGCCACCAGTGATTTCGGGGGGGGACCCCTAGCAGATACGCAGTATTTT	CATSDFGGGPLADTQYF
TRBV19	-	TRBJ1-5	TRBD1	TGTGCCAGTAGGGGACCGGGACAGGGATATCAGCCCCAGCATTTT	CASRGPGQGYQPQHF
TRBV24-1	-	TRBJ2-3	TRBD2	TGTGCCACCCGTAGGGGAGGGGTTTTGGATACGCAGTATTTT	CATRRGGVLDTQYF
TRBV5-1	-	TRBJ1-1	TRBD1	TGCGCCAGCAGCCCGACGACAGGGCGGAACACTGAAGCTTTCTTT	CASSPTTGRNTEAFF
TRBV30	once	TRBJ2-1	-	TGTGCCTGGAATCCTATGTCCTACAATGAGCAGTTCTTC	CAWNPMSYNEQFF
TRBV7-9	-	TRBJ2-5	-	TGTGCCAGCTCGCCGTTGGGAGAGACCCAGTACTTC	CASSPLGETQYF
TRBV9	-	TRBJ2-3	-	TGTGCCAGCAGCCCCAGGGTCCCCGGCACAGATACGCAGTATTTT	CASSPRVPGTDTQYF
TRBV30	-	TRBJ2-1	-	TGTGCCTGGAGTGGCAGGGTTGGCGATGAGCAGTTCTTC	CAWSGRVGDEQFF
TRBV6-2/TRBV6-3	-	TRBJ2-4	-	TGTGCCAGCAGTTCTGTTGGAGGCGGCATTCAGTACTTC	CASSSVGGGIQYF
TRBV19	-	TRBJ1-1	-	TGTGCCAGTAGTAGGAACACTGAAGCTTTCTTT	CASSRNTEAFF
TRBV29-1	once	TRBJ2-6	-	TGCAGCGTGGGCGTGGGGGCCAACGTCCTGACTTTC	CSVGVGANVLTF
TRBV19	-	TRBJ1-3	-	TGTGCCAGTAGTTTCACGGCTGGGACCTCTGGAAACACCATATATTTT	CASSFTAGTSGNTIYF
TRBV27	-	TRBJ1-1	-	TGTGCCAGCAGTAGCACAGTGAACACTGAAGCTTTCTTT	CASSSTVNTEAFF
TRBV6-5	-	TRBJ2-7	-	TGTGCCAGCAGTTACCCCGGGACAAACGAGCAGTACTTC	CASSYPGTNEQYF
TRBV29-1	-	TRBJ1-2	-	TGCAGCGTTGTGAAGGGGGAGGGCTACACCTTC	CSVVKGEGYTF
TRBV7-2	-	TRBJ2-2	TRBD2	TGTGCCAGCAGCCCGGGACTAGGGAGGACCGGGGAGCTGTTTTTT	CASSPGLGRTGELFF
TRBV27	few	TRBJ2-7	TRBD1	TGTGCCACCGGGCGGGACAGGGCCAACGAGCAGTACTTC	CATGRDRANEQYF
TRBV6-2/TRBV6-3	-	TRBJ1-1	-	TGTGCCAGCAGTTTCTACAGAGACACTGAAGCTTTCTTT	CASSFYRDTEAFF
TRBV3-1/TRBV3-2	once	TRBJ2-7	TRBD1	TGTGCCAGCAGCCAACTACCCTCTTCGGGACAGGGGTCGTACTTC	CASSQLPSSGQGSYF
TRBV5-1	-	TRBJ2-7	-	TGCGCCAGCAGCTTGGGTCCCGGGACATCTTACGAGCAGTACTTC	CASSLGPGTSYEQYF
TRBV7-9	-	TRBJ2-4	TRBD1	TGTGCCAGCAGCCTCATAGGGGGCCTAGAAAACATTCAGTACTTC	CASSLIGGLENIQYF
TRBV5-5	once	TRBJ1-1	-	TGTGCCAGCAGCTTGTCCGGGACCCCGGCAGCTTTCTTT	CASSLSGTPAAFF
TRBV28	-	TRBJ2-7	-	TGTGCCACTCAGGAGGGGGTCTACGAGCAGTACTTC	CATQEGVYEQYF
TRBV4-1	-	TRBJ1-4	-	TGCGCCAGCAGTCGCCTCCCAAAACGGGAACTACTGTTTTTT	CASSRLPKRELLFF
TRBV5-1	-	TRBJ1-4	-	TGCGCCAGCAGCTTTCAGAACCGAGCTGAAAAACTGTTTTTT	CASSFQNRAEKLFF
TRBV6-5	-	TRBJ1-1	TRBD1	TGTGCCAGCAGCTACCGACAGGGAAATAGGGTGCTTGAAGCTTTCTTT	CASSYRQGNRVLEAFF
TRBV9	-	TRBJ2-6	TRBD1	TGTGCCAGCAGTGCTACTGGGACAGGGGCTTTCTCTGGGGCCAACGTCCTGACTTTC	CASSATGTGAFSGANVLTF
TRBV11-3	-	TRBJ2-3	-	TGTGCCAGCAGCCTGGGTCCCCCAGATACGCAGTATTTT	CASSLGPPDTQYF
TRBV11-3	-	TRBJ2-2	TRBD2	TGTGCCAGCAGCTTAGCCCTAGCGGGGGACACCGGGGAGCTGTTTTTT	CASSLALAGDTGELFF
TRBV5-4	once	TRBJ1-5	-	TGTGCCAGCAGCTTGTGGGGTCACCAGCCCCAGCATTTT	CASSLWGHQPQHF
TRBV7-8	-	TRBJ2-1	TRBD2	TGTGCCAGCAGCGCCCCGCCCATAGCGGGTGCTGGTGAGCAGTTCTTC	CASSAPPIAGAGEQFF
TRBV5-8	-	TRBJ1-1	TRBD1	TGTGCCAGCAGCTTGGGCCGCCAGGGGGTTGGTGAAGCTTTCTTT	CASSLGRQGVGEAFF
TRBV10-3	-	TRBJ2-3	TRBD2	TGTGCCATCAGTGAGTCACCGGGGGGGCAAGATACGCAGTATTTT	CAISESPGGQDTQYF
TRBV6-5	-	TRBJ2-1	TRBD2	TGTGCCAGTACAACTAGCGGCTCCTACAATGAGCAGTTCTTC	CASTTSGSYNEQFF
TRBV7-9	-	TRBJ2-1	-	TGTGCCAGCAGCCAGGGAGGGGGAAACAATGAGCAGTTCTTC	CASSQGGGNNEQFF
TRBV5-4	-	TRBJ2-1	-	TGTGCCAGCAGCCCGCCGAGGGGCCCCCTCTTCAATGAGCAGTTCTTC	CASSPPRGPLFNEQFF